This T cell receptor (beta chain) appears in the sequencing data of a study of beta chain features in type 1 diabetes. The study's findings and limits: There was a moderate but significant shortening of TCRB CDR3s in all four CD4+ subsets of Type 1 diabetes patients. PCR, the amplification step, might favor shorter templates, equally in patients and controls. Researchers reported that naive, central memory and Treg TCRB repertoires appeared more similar in patients than in healthy donors.

With regard to this clone: Its antigen is not known.

This CDR3 comprises 12 residues. Germline V CDR1 and CDR2: MNHNY, SVGAGI (reference sequence). The V end lost 4 bases, the J end lost 2 bases, and 4 bases lay between the germline ends. Reverse transcription of all isolated RNA meant that expressed TCRB transcripts were sequenced. Assay used: immunoSEQ multiplex PCR; TCRdb lists only in-frame clones, some missing. The data show 300,000 to 400,000 clones, roughly 12% seen once. The clonotype originates from a young woman with type 1 diabetes. The rearrangement links TRBV6-6 to TRBJ2-3; D not certain. Material for sequencing was naive CD4+ T cells from blood. The chain's CDR3 is CASSFNTDTQYF. CDR3 sequence (DNA): TGTGCCAGCAGTTTCAACACAGATACGCAGTATTTT.